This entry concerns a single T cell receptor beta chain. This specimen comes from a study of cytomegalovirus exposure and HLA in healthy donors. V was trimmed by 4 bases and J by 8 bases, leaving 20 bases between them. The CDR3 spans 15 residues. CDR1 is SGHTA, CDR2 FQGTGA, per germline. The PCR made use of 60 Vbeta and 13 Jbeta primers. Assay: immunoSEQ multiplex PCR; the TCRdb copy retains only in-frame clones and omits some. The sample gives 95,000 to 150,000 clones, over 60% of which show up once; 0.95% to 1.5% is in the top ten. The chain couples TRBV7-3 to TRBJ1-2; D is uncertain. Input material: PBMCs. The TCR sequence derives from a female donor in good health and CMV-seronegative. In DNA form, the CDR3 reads TGTGCCAGCAGCTCCTCGGACCGCGCTGGGAGGGGCTACACCTTC. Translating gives CASSSSDRAGRGYTF. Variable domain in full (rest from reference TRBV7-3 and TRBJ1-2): GAGVSQTPSNKVTEKGKYVELRCDPISGHTALYWYRQSLGQGPEFLIYFQGTGAADDSGLPNDRFFAVRPEGSVSTLKIQRTERGDSAVYLCASSSSDRAGRGYTFGSGTRLTVV.